These T cell receptor beta chains were read from a single sample in a study of blood T cell repertoires in COVID-19. Only in-frame clones appear in the TCRdb table, and some are missing; sequencing was by immunoSEQ multiplex PCR. The sample consists of approximately 450,000 clones, roughly nine tenths of them appearing once. Input material: PBMCs or T cells enriched from blood (not recorded which). Receptor source: a woman between 18 and 29 years old with acute COVID-19. CDR3s include the opening cysteine and the closing phenylalanine or tryptophan.

>TRBV7-2
CASSRDRTTNEKLFF
>TRBV27
CASRAGLAGGYNEQFF
>TRBV28
CASSPRTGSLVYGYTF
>TRBV6-2/TRBV6-3
CASSYGLAGGNEQFF
>TRBV2
CASKLRGGNGYTF
>TRBV19
CASSTGLAGESTDTQYF
>TRBV10-3
CAIMSASGDEQFF
>TRBV3-1/TRBV3-2
CASSQAAGGLNEQFF
>TRBV25-1
CASSELAGSYQETQYF
>TRBV28
CASTPVKGPTGELFF
>TRBV7-2
CASSFMSGNNSPLHF
>TRBV4-2
CASSQSHLASHSYEQYF
>TRBV5-6
CASSLGAMNTEAFF
>TRBV11-3
CASSLDSSGSPEQYF
>TRBV11-2
CASSLMRPPSYGYTF
>TRBV7-9
CASSLLVSGDEQFF
>TRBV27
CASSLSTGSSYNEQFF
>TRBV7-6
CASSLQVFGEQFF
>TRBV4-1
CASSQEKETVRLNTEAFF
>TRBV5-8
CASSLARGDQPQHF
>TRBV5-6
CASSLGGLAMGLAKNIQYF
>TRBV4-1
CASSQGIIWGQGNTEAFF
>TRBV6-5
CASSYSGLTPYGYTF
>TRBV6-2/TRBV6-3
CASSTTQYTGELFF
>TRBV4-2
CASSYGTSGGAYEQYF
>TRBV7-2
CASSSSGQFF
>TRBV6-1
CASSEGGGTYNEQFF
>TRBV5-8
CASSPGPGGLNEQFF
>TRBV4-2
CASSQDRVEQTQYF
>TRBV30
CACRGTGANVLTF
>TRBV5-1
CASRLDRETEAFF
>TRBV7-2
CASSPFPLQGPHQPQHF
>TRBV10-1
CASSESMGLAGLSEQYF
>TRBV24-1
CATAELVGNEQFF
>TRBV10-1
CASSETSGRPDNEQFF
>TRBV10-1
CASSEASGSRGYEQYF
>TRBV6-2/TRBV6-3
CASSPRTGPINYGYTF
>TRBV7-8
CASSSTGASQPQHF
>TRBV27
CASSLGLISYNEQFF
>TRBV5-1
CASSPGTSGYEQYF
>TRBV7-9
CASSSTSGRERSSYEQYF
>TRBV27
CASSLVSQPRDYGYTF
>TRBV18
CASATGSIGKNIQYF
>TRBV4-1
CASSQDSRSLLIEEQYF
>TRBV5-4
CASSLDTGSYNEQFF
>TRBV27
CASRLNPNGEETQYF
>TRBV5-6
CASSLAAARPNQPQHF
>TRBV10-3
CASVAPTGKYYEQYF
>TRBV11-3
CASSLDRGENQPQHF